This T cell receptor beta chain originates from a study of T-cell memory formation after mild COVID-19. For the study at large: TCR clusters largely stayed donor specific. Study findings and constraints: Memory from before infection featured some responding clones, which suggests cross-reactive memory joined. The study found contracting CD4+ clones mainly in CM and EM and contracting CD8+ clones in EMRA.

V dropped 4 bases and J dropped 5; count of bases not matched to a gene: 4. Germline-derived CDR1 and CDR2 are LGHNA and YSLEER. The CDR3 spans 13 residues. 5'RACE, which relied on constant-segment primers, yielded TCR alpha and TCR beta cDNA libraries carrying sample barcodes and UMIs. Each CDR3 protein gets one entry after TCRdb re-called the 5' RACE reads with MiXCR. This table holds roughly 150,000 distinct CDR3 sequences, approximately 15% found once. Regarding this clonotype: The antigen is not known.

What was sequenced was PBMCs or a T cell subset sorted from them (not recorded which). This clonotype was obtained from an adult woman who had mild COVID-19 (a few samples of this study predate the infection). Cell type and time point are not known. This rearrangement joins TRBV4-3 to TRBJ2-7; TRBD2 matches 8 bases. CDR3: CASSPGLVDEQYF. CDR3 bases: TGCGCCAGCAGCCCGGGACTAGTAGACGAGCAGTACTTC.